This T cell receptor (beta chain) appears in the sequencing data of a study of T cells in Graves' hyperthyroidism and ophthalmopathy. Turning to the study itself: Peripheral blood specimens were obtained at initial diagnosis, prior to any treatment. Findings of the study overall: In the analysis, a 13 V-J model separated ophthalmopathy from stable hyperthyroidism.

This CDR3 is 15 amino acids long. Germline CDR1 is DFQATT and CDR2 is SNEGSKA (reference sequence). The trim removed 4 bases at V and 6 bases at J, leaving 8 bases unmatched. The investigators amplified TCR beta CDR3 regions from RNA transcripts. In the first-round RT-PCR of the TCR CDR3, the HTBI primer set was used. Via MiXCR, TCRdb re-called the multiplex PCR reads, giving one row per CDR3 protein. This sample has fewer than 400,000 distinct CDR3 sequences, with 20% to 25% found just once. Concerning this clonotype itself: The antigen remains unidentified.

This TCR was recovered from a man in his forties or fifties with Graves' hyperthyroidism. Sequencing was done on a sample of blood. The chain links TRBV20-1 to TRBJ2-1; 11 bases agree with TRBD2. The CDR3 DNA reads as TGCAGTGCTACCATAGCGGGAGGGCCGGTCAATGAGCAGTTCTTC. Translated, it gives CSATIAGGPVNEQFF.